This T cell receptor (beta chain) stems from a study of blood T cell repertoires in COVID-19. Study information: COVID-19 samples collected from the United States, Italy and Spain covered acute and convalescent phases. The cDNA or gDNA used as material had been derived from T cells, B-cell-depleted T cells, or PBMCs.

Sequenced by immunoSEQ multiplex PCR; TCRdb stores in-frame clones only, minus some. The sample shows about 300,000 clones, approximately 84% of them seen only once. There are 17 residues in the CDR3. V shed 4 bases and J 8 bases; nucleotides not matched to a gene: 11. The germline V gene has CDR1 SEHNR and CDR2 FQNEAQ (reference sequence). The age range of participants was 18 to 89 years, with residence in more than 20 US areas. The TCR was taken from a man aged 25 to 45 who had recovered from COVID-19. J is TRBJ2-1 and V is TRBV7-9; 13 positions agree with TRBD2. The source material was PBMCs or T cells enriched from blood (not recorded which). CDR3 sequence reads: CASSSPRTSGGGDEQFF. The DNA of the CDR3 is TGTGCCAGCAGCTCCCCCCGGACTAGCGGGGGTGGTGATGAGCAGTTCTTC.